This T cell receptor beta chain was observed in a study of blood T cell repertoires in COVID-19 (dated by TCRdb to 2018 to 2021). In the study overall: The collaborator samples originated in the United States, Italy and Spain and spanned the acute and convalescent phases of COVID-19. The material from the prospective study consisted of cDNA or gDNA derived from T cells, B-cell-depleted T cells, or PBMCs. The dataset comprised deeply sampled blood TCRbeta repertoires from subjects exposed to, actively infected with, or recovered from COVID-19. A freely available public database, intended as a resource for researchers studying the immune response to SARS-CoV-2, is where the repertoires were released. The samples were drawn from two sources: the first 160 participants of the ongoing ImmuneRACE study, and some 1,300 subjects contributed by 6 global collaborators. Sample metadata almost always included a de-identified subject ID, COVID-19 status, age in years and sex. Where available, HLA class I and class II types were taken from metadata supplied by the sample provider and were not determined by assay-based typing. Study-wide conclusions, independent of this receptor: Clinical and demographic metadata were provided uncurated, with the amount varying by source and participant.

To note about this clone: No cognate antigen has been identified for it. No base-level quality is on record; no much larger clone is a single base apart.

TCRbeta CDR3 regions were amplified from genomic DNA by means of the immunoSEQ Assay, a bias-controlled multiplex PCR. The study's own analysis went as follows. Nucleated cell counts per sample were estimated from amplification of reference gene primers within the assay. Sequence reads were collapsed and filtered to measure the absolute abundance of every unique TCRbeta CDR3 rearrangement. For each sample, productive Simpson clonality was calculated as the square root of Simpson's diversity index over productive rearrangements. The source is immuneACCESS, and TCRdb retained only in-frame sequences with V and J called. Part of the clones is not carried over; for the studies checked, unresolved V genes explain less than half of this, and the remainder is unexplained. V, J and clone size are taken as reported in that table, and D and trimming were inferred from the DNA itself. The sample table records about 80,000 clones; approximately 86% of these occur just once. The top ten constitute around 6.6% of the sample.

Whole blood was collected in K2EDTA tubes by collaborating institutions according to the institutions' own protocols. For TCRbeta analysis, collaborator samples were shipped as frozen whole blood, as isolated PBMCs, or as DNA extracted from either sample type. The sequence was collected from a man in his sixties or seventies with acute or convalescent COVID-19. The sample consisted of peripheral blood.

Read as DNA, the sequence is TGTGCCAGCAGCCCAGCGGGAGGGCCTGACGAGCAGTACTTC. This gives the protein CASSPAGGPDEQYF. The rearrangement joined TRBV5-4 to TRBJ2-7; TRBD2 aligns with 10 central bases. Per the germline V gene (reference sequence), SGHNT is the CDR1 and YYREEE is the CDR2. The junction shows trimming of 4 bases on V and 5 bases on J, and the gene matches do not reach 6 bases of it. Counted from cysteine to phenylalanine, this CDR3 has 14 amino acids. CDR3 DNA only is kept here, 42 bases in frame from base 1. This CDR3, with the reference TRBV5-4 and TRBJ2-7 proteins standing in past its ends, gives the full variable domain ETGVTQSPTHLIKTRGQQVTLRCSSQSGHNTVSWYQQALGQGPQFIFQYYREEENGRGNFPPRFSGLQFPNYSSELNVNALELDDSALYLCASSPAGGPDEQYFGPGTRLTVT.